This T cell receptor beta chain derives from a study of metastatic and nonmetastatic thyroid tumors. Study-wide background: Malignant and benign thyroid patients had repertoires compared in peripheral blood and tumor or nodule tissue. Study-wide points: According to reports, the diversity of TCR beta was significantly higher in malignant thyroid tumors than in benign nodules, and this held in both blood and tumor samples.

No patient had received any treatment before thyroid surgery. Germline V gene data show CDR1 as MNHNS and CDR2 as SASEGT. The V gene end was trimmed by 5 bases and the J gene end by 9 bases; junction bases not matched to a gene: 5. The CDR3 loop spans 13 amino acids. Original processing methods: The distant-metastasis classifier for papillary thyroid cancer was built from CDR3 differences across clinicopathological groups. With MiXCR, TCRdb reprocessed the PCR reads. The authors' filters were not applied to this entry. The sample has 60,000 or so clones, less than 5% seen once; the top ten hold 20% to 25%. For this clone: Its antigen is unidentified.

The sequenced sample consisted of blood. The TCR originated in a female donor with papillary thyroid cancer or a benign thyroid nodule (not recorded which). Some clones in this sample may be carry-over from other donors' samples. The chain carries TRBV6-1 and TRBJ2-7; TRBD1 aligns across 12 bases. This CDR3 is CASSRGQGARQYF. The CDR3 nucleotides read TGTGCCAGCAGTCGGGGACAGGGGGCGAGGCAGTACTTC.